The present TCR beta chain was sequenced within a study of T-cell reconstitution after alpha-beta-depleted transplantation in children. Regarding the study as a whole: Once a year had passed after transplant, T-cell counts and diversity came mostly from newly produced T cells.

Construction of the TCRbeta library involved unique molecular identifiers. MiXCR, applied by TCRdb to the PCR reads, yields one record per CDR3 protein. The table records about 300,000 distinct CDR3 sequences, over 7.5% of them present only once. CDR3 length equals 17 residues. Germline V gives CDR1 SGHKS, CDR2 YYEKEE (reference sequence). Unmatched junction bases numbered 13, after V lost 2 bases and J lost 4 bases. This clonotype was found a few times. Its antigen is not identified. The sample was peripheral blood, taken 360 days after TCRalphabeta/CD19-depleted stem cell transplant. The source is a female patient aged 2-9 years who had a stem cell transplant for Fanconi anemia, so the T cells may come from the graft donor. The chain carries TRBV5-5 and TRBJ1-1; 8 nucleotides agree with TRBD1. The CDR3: CASSFYPGQVGLTEAFF. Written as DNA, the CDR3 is TGTGCCAGCAGCTTTTACCCGGGACAGGTCGGTCTCACTGAAGCTTTCTTT.